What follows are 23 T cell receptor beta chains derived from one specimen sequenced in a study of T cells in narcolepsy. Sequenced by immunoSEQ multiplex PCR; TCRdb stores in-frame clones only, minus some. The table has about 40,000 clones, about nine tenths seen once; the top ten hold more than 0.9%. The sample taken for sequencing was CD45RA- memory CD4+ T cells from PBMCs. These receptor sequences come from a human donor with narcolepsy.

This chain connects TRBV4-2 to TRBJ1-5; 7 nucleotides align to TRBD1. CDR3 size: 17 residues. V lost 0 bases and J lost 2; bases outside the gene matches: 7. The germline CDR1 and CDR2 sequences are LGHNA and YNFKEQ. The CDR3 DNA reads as TGTGCCAGCAGCCAAGATGGAGGGGGCTCTGGCAATCAGCCCCAGCATTTT. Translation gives CASSQDGGGSGNQPQHF.

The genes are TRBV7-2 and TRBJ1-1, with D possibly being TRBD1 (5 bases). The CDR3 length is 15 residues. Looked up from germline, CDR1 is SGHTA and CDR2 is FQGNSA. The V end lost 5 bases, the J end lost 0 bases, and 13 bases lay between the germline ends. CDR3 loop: CASSTRGWMNTEAFF. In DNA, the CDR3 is TGTGCCAGCAGCACGAGGGGCTGGATGAACACTGAAGCTTTCTTT.

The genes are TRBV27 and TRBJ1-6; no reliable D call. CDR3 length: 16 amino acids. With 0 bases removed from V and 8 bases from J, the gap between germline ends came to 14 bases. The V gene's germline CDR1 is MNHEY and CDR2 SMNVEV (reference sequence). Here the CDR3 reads CASSLSGGGRYSPLHF. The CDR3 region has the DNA TGTGCCAGCAGTTTATCCGGCGGAGGAAGGTATTCACCCCTCCACTTT.

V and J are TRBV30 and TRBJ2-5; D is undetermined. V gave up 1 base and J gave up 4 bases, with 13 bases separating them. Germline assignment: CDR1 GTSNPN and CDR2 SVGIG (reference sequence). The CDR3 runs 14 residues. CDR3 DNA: TGTGCCTGGAGTGCCGACACCCACCGAGAGACCCAGTACTTC. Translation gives CAWSADTHRETQYF. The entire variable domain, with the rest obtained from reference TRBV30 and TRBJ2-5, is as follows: SQTIHQWPATLVQPVGSPLSLECTVEGTSNPNLYWYRQAAGRGLQLLFYSVGIGQISSEVPQNLSASRPQDRQFILSSKKLLLSDSGFYLCAWSADTHRETQYFGPGTRLLVL.

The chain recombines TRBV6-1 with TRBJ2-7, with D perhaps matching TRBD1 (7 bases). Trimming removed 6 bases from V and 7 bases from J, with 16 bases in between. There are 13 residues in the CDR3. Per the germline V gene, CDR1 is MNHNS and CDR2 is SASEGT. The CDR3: CASSQPGGWEQYF. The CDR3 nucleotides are TGTGCCAGCAGCCAGCCAGGGGGGTGGGAGCAGTACTTC.

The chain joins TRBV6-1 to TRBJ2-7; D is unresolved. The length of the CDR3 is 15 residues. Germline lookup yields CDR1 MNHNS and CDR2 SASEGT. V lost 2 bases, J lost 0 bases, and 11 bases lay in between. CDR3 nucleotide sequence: TGTGCCAGCAGTGAAATGTGGGCCGGCTCCTACGAGCAGTACTTC. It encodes CASSEMWAGSYEQYF.

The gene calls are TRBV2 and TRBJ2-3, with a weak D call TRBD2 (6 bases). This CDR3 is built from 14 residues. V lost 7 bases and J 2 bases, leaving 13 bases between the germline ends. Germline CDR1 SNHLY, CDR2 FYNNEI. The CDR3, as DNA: TGTGCCAGCATGGAGGCGGGGTACACAGATACGCAGTATTTT. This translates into CASMEAGYTDTQYF.

CDR3 loop: CASSLKGNTEAFF. CDR3 DNA sequence: TGTGCCAGCAGCTTAAAGGGTAATACTGAAGCTTTCTTT. The rearrangement uses TRBV11-3 and TRBJ1-1; D unresolved. The germline gives CDR1 SGHNT, CDR2 YENEEA. The CDR3 loop spans 13 amino acids. Trimming removed 2 bases from V and 5 bases from J, with 9 bases in between.

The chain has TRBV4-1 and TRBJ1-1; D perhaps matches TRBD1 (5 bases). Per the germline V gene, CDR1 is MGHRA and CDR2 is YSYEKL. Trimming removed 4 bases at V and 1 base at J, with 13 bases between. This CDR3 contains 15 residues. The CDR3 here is CASSPAFGGNTEAFF. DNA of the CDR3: TGCGCCAGCAGCCCCGCGTTTGGGGGGAACACTGAAGCTTTCTTT.

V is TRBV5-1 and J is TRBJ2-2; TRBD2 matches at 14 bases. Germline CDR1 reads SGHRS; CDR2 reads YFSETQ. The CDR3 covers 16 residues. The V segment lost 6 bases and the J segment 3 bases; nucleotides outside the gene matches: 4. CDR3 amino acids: CASKGLAGVDTGELFF. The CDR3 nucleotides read TGCGCCAGCAAGGGACTAGCGGGAGTTGACACCGGGGAGCTGTTTTTT.

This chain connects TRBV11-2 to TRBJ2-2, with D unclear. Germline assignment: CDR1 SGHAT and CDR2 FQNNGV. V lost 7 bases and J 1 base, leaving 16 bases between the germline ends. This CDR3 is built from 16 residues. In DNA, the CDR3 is TGTGCCAGCATCGTTTCAGACAACGTGAACACCGGGGAGCTGTTTTTT. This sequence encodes CASIVSDNVNTGELFF.

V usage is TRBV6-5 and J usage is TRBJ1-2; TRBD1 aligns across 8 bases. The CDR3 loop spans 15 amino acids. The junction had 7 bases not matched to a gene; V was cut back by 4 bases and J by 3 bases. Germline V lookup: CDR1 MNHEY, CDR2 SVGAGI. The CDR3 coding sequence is TGTGCCAGCAGTTTACTCCAGGGGGCCGACTATGGCTACACCTTC. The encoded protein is CASSLLQGADYGYTF.

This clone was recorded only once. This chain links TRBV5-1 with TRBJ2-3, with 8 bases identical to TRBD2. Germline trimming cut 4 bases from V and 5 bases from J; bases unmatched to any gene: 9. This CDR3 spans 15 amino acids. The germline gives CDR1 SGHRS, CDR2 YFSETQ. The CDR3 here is CASSMTSDSRDTQYF. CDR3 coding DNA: TGCGCCAGCAGCATGACTAGCGACTCCCGAGATACGCAGTATTTT.

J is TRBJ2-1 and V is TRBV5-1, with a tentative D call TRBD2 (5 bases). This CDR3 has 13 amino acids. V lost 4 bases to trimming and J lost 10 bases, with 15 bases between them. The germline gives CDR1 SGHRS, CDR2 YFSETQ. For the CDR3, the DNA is TGCGCCAGCAGCAGGGAGTTGCGGAGCGAGCAGTTCTTC. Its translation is CASSRELRSEQFF.

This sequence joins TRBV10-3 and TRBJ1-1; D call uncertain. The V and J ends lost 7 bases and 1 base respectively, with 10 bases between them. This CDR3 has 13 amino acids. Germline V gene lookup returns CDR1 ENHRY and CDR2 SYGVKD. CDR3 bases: TGTGCCATCATGCCCAACGCGAACACTGAAGCTTTCTTT. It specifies CAIMPNANTEAFF.

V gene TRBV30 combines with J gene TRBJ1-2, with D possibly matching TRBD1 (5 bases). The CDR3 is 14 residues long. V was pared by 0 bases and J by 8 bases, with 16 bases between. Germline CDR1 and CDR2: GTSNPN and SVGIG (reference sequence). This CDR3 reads CAWSVSFGGYGYTF. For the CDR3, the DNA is TGTGCCTGGAGTGTATCCTTCGGGGGGTACGGCTACACCTTC.

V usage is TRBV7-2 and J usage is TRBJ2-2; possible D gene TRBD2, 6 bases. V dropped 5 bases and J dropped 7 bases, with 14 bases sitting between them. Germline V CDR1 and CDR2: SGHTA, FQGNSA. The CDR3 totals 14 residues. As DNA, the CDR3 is TGTGCCAGCAGCCCCCAATACGGGAGCGGGGAGCTGTTTTTT. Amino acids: CASSPQYGSGELFF.

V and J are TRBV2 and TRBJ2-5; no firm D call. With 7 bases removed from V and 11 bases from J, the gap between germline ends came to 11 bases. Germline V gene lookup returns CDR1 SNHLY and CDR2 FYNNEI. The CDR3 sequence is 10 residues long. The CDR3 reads CASTPQKQYF. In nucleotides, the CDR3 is TGTGCCAGCACGCCACAGAAGCAGTACTTC.

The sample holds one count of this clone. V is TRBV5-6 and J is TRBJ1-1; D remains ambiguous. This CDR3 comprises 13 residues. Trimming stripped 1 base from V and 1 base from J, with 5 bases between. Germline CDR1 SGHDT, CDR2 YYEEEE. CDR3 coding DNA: TGTGCCAGCAGCTTGTTCAGGAACACTGAAGCTTTCTTT. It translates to CASSLFRNTEAFF.

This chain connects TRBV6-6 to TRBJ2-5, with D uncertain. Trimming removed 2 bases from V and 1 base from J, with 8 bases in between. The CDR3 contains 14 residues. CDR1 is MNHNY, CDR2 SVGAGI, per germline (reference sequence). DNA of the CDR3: TGTGCCAGCAGTTACAGCCTCTTCCAAGAGACCCAGTACTTC. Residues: CASSYSLFQETQYF.

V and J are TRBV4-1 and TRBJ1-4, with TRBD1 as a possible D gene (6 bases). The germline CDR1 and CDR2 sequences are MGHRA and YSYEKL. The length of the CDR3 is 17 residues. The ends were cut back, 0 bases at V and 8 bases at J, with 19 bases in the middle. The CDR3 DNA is TGCGCCAGCAGCCAAGAATTTTCACAGGGTTCAAGGGAAAAACTGTTTTTT. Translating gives CASSQEFSQGSREKLFF.

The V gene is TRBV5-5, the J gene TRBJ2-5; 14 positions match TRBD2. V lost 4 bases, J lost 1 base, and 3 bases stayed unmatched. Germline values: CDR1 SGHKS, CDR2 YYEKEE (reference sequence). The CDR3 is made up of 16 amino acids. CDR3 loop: CASSPGLAGGQETQYF. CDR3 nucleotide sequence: TGTGCCAGCAGCCCCGGACTAGCGGGAGGCCAAGAGACCCAGTACTTC.

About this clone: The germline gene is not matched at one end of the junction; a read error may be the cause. The CDR3 coding sequence is TGTGCCAGCAGCTTGGGACAGCTATTCTACGAGCAGTACTTC. Translated: CASSLGQLFYEQYF. The chain links TRBV5-3 to TRBJ2-7; the match to TRBD1 covers 7 bases. TRBV5-3 is reported as an ORF; its role is uncertain. The CDR3 runs to 14 residues.